The 30 T cell receptor beta chains reported below all come from one sample, sequenced in a study of blood T cells in healthy people across ages. A second about 7 to 12 cycle PCR used barcoded and J-beta primers. Using its own MiXCR run on the 5' RACE reads, TCRdb lists one record per CDR3 protein. The table shows some 900,000 distinct CDR3 sequences, with about 48% occurring only once. The specimen sequenced was blood. Receptor source: a man under 40 in good health.

The chain joins TRBV4-1 to TRBJ2-7, with D perhaps assigned TRBD1 or TRBD2 (5 bases each). The ends were cut back, 0 bases at V and 2 bases at J, with 11 bases in the middle. The CDR3 length is 15 residues. CDR1 and CDR2 from the germline V gene are MGHRA and YSYEKL. CDR3 DNA: TGCGCCAGCAGCCAAGAGGGACGGGAAGCCTACGAGCAGTACTTC. Translated, it gives CASSQEGREAYEQYF.

V gene TRBV3-1 combines with J gene TRBJ2-3; 7 positions match TRBD2. Trimming cost V 0 bases and J 2 bases; bases outside gene matches: 2. This CDR3 is built from 15 residues. Looked up from germline, CDR1 is LGHDT and CDR2 is YNNKEL (reference sequence). The chain's CDR3 is CASSQEGGDTDTQYF. The CDR3 DNA follows: TGTGCCAGCAGCCAAGAGGGGGGGGACACAGATACGCAGTATTTT.

This sequence joins TRBV7-2 and TRBJ2-6, with 7 bases aligning to TRBD2. Unmatched junction bases numbered 6, after V lost 5 bases and J lost 2 bases. Germline lookup yields CDR1 SGHTA and CDR2 FQGNSA. This CDR3 has 16 residues. The CDR3 sequence: CASSIAGTTGANVLTF. The CDR3 DNA sequence: TGTGCCAGCAGCATCGCTGGGACTACTGGGGCCAACGTCCTGACTTTC.

CDR3 protein: CASSPGRAEAFF. The CDR3 coding sequence is TGTGCCAGCAGCCCCGGAAGGGCTGAAGCTTTCTTT. The chain employs TRBV4-2 and TRBJ1-1; D is unclear. The length of the CDR3 is 12 residues. The V end lost 4 bases, the J end lost 6 bases, and 9 bases lay between the germline ends. CDR1 is LGHNA and CDR2 is YNFKEQ in the germline V gene.

V is TRBV20-1 and J is TRBJ2-7, with 9 bases fitting TRBD1. This CDR3 spans 14 amino acids. Losses at the gene ends were 5 bases for V and 4 bases for J; bases not matched to a gene: 9. Germline V gene data show CDR1 as DFQATT and CDR2 as SNEGSKA (reference sequence). CDR3 sequence: CSAGYRGRIYEQYF. The CDR3 DNA follows: TGCAGTGCTGGATACAGGGGGCGGATTTACGAGCAGTACTTC.

This clonotype appeared a few times. CDR3: CASSLEGDSEPYEQYF. CDR3 sequence (DNA): TGTGCCAGCAGCTTGGAAGGGGACAGCGAACCCTACGAGCAGTACTTC. This chain joins TRBV5-5 and TRBJ2-7; TRBD1 aligns across 7 bases. The CDR3 sequence is 16 residues long. Losses at the gene ends were 0 bases for V and 2 bases for J; bases not matched to a gene: 8. Germline values: CDR1 SGHKS, CDR2 YYEKEE (reference sequence). The full variable domain, rest sourced from reference TRBV5-5 and TRBJ2-7, is DAGVTQSPTHLIKTRGQQVTLRCSPISGHKSVSWYQQVLGQGPQFIFQYYEKEERGRGNFPDRFSARQFPNYSSELNVNALLLGDSALYLCASSLEGDSEPYEQYFGPGTRLTVT.

The V call is TRBV6-2 or TRBV6-3, the J call TRBJ2-4; the D gene is possibly TRBD2 (6 bases). This CDR3 contains 16 residues. Germline CDR1 is MNHEY and CDR2 is SVGEGT. Trimming removed 5 bases from V and 0 bases from J, with 14 bases in between. Here the CDR3 DNA reads TGTGCCAGCAGTATCGGGGCGGAGGGAGCCAAAAACATTCAGTACTTC. Protein sequence: CASSIGAEGAKNIQYF.

The V and J genes are TRBV14 and TRBJ2-7; D ambiguous. Germline loops: CDR1 SGHDN, CDR2 FVKESK. This CDR3 contains 15 residues. With 1 base removed from V and 3 bases from J, the gap between germline ends came to 13 bases. CDR3 loop: CASSQVDGEFYEQYF. CDR3 nucleotides: TGTGCCAGCAGCCAAGTCGACGGAGAGTTCTACGAGCAGTACTTC.

The DNA for the CDR3 is TGCAGTGCTAGACCCCAGGGGAGAGGGACTGAAGCTTTCTTT. Translation: CSARPQGRGTEAFF. V and J are TRBV20-1 and TRBJ1-1; possibly TRBD1 for D (6 bases). V gave up 2 bases and J gave up 5 bases, with 15 bases separating them. This CDR3 has 14 amino acids. Germline V CDR1 and CDR2: DFQATT, SNEGSKA (reference sequence).

This clonotype was detected only a few times. The chain combines TRBV11-2 with TRBJ2-7; tentative D call: TRBD1 (6 bases). V dropped 5 bases and J dropped 3 bases, with 14 bases sitting between them. The CDR3 extends over 14 amino acids. CDR1 and CDR2 (germline): SGHAT, FQNNGV. The CDR3 region is CASSPGQTRYEQYF. The DNA for the CDR3 is TGTGCCAGCAGCCCTGGACAGACACGCTACGAGCAGTACTTC.

V and J are TRBV20-1 and TRBJ2-5; 16 nucleotides match TRBD2. The J segment lost 3 bases and the V segment lost 8 bases, leaving 6 bases of the junction unmatched. The CDR3 length is 15 residues. The germline CDR1 and CDR2 sequences are DFQATT and SNEGSKA (reference sequence). In DNA form, the CDR3 reads TGCAGTTCGGGACTAGCGGGGGGGCTGGAAGAGACCCAGTACTTC. Encoded protein: CSSGLAGGLEETQYF.

The CDR3 DNA reads as TGTGCCAGCAGCTTACAAGGCCCTGGGGCCAACGTCCTGACTTTC. Protein product: CASSLQGPGANVLTF. V is TRBV7-2 and J is TRBJ2-6; D is unresolved. Germline V gives CDR1 SGHTA, CDR2 FQGNSA. The V end was cut by 2 bases, the J end by 2 bases, with 7 bases between. The CDR3 has 15 amino acids.

J is TRBJ2-4 and V is TRBV20-1, with 9 nucleotides matching TRBD1. TRBJ2-5 explains the end of the DNA better; the J call may be wrong. Germline values: CDR1 DFQATT, CDR2 SNEGSKA (reference sequence). This CDR3 has 13 residues. The CDR3 reads CSAGTGGTETQYF. The CDR3 DNA sequence: TGCAGTGCTGGAACAGGGGGCACGGAGACCCAGTACTTC.

The chain is built from TRBV5-1 and TRBJ2-1, with D possibly being TRBD2 (6 bases). Looked up from germline, CDR1 is SGHRS and CDR2 is YFSETQ. CDR3 size: 14 residues. V lost 0 bases and J lost 10, with 14 bases in between. CDR3 coding DNA: TGCGCCAGCAGCTTGGGGAGGGTAAGTGAGGAGCAGTTCTTC. Translation gives CASSLGRVSEEQFF.

This clonotype was detected only a few times. The chain has TRBV11-1 and TRBJ2-1, with D perhaps matching TRBD2 (6 bases). Germline V gene sequence: CDR1 SGHAT, CDR2 FQDESV (reference sequence). Deletions cut 3 bases from V and 15 bases from J, with 18 bases between. The CDR3 extends over 13 amino acids. The CDR3 nucleotides are TGTGCCAGCAGCTTCGAGTCCCGGGGAGGCTTGTTCTTC. Its translation is CASSFESRGGLFF.

This clonotype was seen a handful of times. The rearrangement joins TRBV10-3 to TRBJ2-1; 12 nucleotides align to TRBD2. The V gene end was trimmed by 3 bases and the J gene end by 6 bases; junction bases not matched to a gene: 3. This CDR3 region has 15 residues. Per the germline V gene, CDR1 is ENHRY and CDR2 is SYGVKD. The CDR3 loop reads CAISDPSGGANEQFF. The CDR3 DNA follows: TGTGCCATCAGTGACCCTAGCGGGGGGGCCAATGAGCAGTTCTTC.

V is TRBV12-3 or TRBV12-4 and J is TRBJ2-7, with a possible D match to TRBD2 (7 bases). The CDR3 contains 16 residues. Trimming stripped 5 bases from V and 6 bases from J, with 23 bases between. This CDR3 is CASSLVGGLVSGEQYF. Here the CDR3 DNA reads TGTGCCAGCAGTCTGGTGGGGGGGCTAGTTTCGGGCGAGCAGTACTTC.

This CDR3 is CSAAGPPIGDTQYF. CDR3 in DNA: TGCAGTGCGGCCGGGCCCCCTATAGGAGATACGCAGTATTTT. The rearrangement links TRBV20-1 to TRBJ2-3; D is unclear. V was pared by 6 bases and J by 5 bases, with 18 bases between. The CDR3 contains 14 residues. Germline CDR1 DFQATT, CDR2 SNEGSKA (reference sequence).

This clonotype has only one observation. V is TRBV4-3 and J is TRBJ2-2; D is possibly TRBD2 (5 bases). The V gene's germline CDR1 is LGHNA and CDR2 YSLEER. The CDR3 is made up of 15 amino acids. V lost 4 bases and J 1 base, leaving 10 bases between the germline ends. DNA of the CDR3: TGCGCCAGCAGCCGGGAGTATAAGAACACCGGGGAGCTGTTTTTT. It translates to CASSREYKNTGELFF.

The sample holds many counts of this clonotype. The chain is built from TRBV4-1 and TRBJ1-6, with TRBD1 as a possible D gene (6 bases). The CDR3 sequence is 16 residues long. Germline V gene sequence: CDR1 MGHRA, CDR2 YSYEKL. V was shortened by 4 bases and J by 5 bases, with 15 bases between the two germline ends. The CDR3 protein is CASSPLRGQDNSPLHF. The CDR3 DNA reads TGCGCCAGCAGCCCCCTGAGGGGACAAGATAATTCACCCCTCCACTTT.

CDR3 DNA: TGTGCCAGCAGCTACAGGGAGGATTATGGCTACACCTTC. Its protein product is CASSYREDYGYTF. The rearrangement joins TRBV12-3 or TRBV12-4 to TRBJ1-2; D possibly corresponds to TRBD1 (6 bases). The V end was cut by 6 bases, the J end by 5 bases, with 13 bases between. The CDR3 runs to 13 residues.

The chain employs TRBV3-1 and TRBJ1-5; no clear D. V was clipped by 0 bases and J by 4 bases, with 7 bases between them. The germline V gene encodes CDR1 LGHDT and CDR2 YNNKEL (reference sequence). The CDR3 totals 14 residues. This chain's CDR3 is CASSQEGRNQPQHF. CDR3 DNA sequence: TGTGCCAGCAGCCAAGAGGGCAGGAATCAGCCCCAGCATTTT. The whole variable domain, remainder taken from reference TRBV3-1 and TRBJ1-5, is DTAVSQTPKYLVTQMGNDKSIKCEQNLGHDTMYWYKQDSKKFLKIMFSYNNKELIINETVPNRFSPKSPDKAHLNLHINSLELGDSAVYFCASSQEGRNQPQHFGDGTRLSIL.

This clonotype occurred many times. The chain couples TRBV29-1 to TRBJ2-3; unclear D gene. The CDR3 contains 11 residues. The germline V and J ends were trimmed by 3 bases and 1 base, with 2 bases remaining between them. The germline gives CDR1 SQVTM, CDR2 ANQGSEA. The CDR3 is CSVEGTDTQYF. The CDR3 nucleotides are TGCAGCGTTGAGGGCACAGATACGCAGTATTTT.

The rearrangement uses TRBV29-1 and TRBJ2-3; 8 nucleotides agree with TRBD2. This CDR3 region has 14 residues. Trimming at V came to 3 bases and at J to 3 bases, leaving 5 bases not matched to a gene. Germline V CDR1 and CDR2: SQVTM, ANQGSEA. CDR3 residues: CSVERSGGTDTQYF. CDR3 in DNA: TGCAGCGTTGAGAGGAGCGGGGGAACAGATACGCAGTATTTT.

This clonotype occurred a few times. The chain couples TRBV7-2 to TRBJ1-6; D not resolved. CDR1 SGHTA and CDR2 FQGNSA come from the germline V gene. The CDR3 is 13 amino acids. V was pared by 5 bases and J by 14 bases, with 16 bases between. The CDR3 here is CASSIDLVGTLHF. The CDR3 nucleotides read TGTGCCAGCAGCATAGACCTTGTCGGCACCCTCCACTTT.

This clonotype was observed many times. The DNA of the CDR3 is TGTGCCAGCAGCGAACAACTGGGGGGGACTGAAGCTTTCTTT. It is translated as CASSEQLGGTEAFF. The chain uses TRBV7-2 and TRBJ1-1; the D gene is possibly TRBD1 (5 bases). Germline V gives CDR1 SGHTA, CDR2 FQGNSA. The CDR3 totals 14 residues. V gave up 5 bases and J gave up 5 bases, with 15 bases separating them.

Points on this clonotype: One junction end does not reproduce the germline sequence, and a read error may be involved. The chain combines TRBV3-1 with TRBJ1-2; D is unresolved. The CDR3 has 16 amino acids. CDR1 LGHDT and CDR2 YNNKEL come from the germline V gene (reference sequence). For the CDR3, the DNA is TGTGCCGGCAGCCAAGAAGGTCCAACTCATAACTATGGCTACACCTTC. Its translation: CAGSQEGPTHNYGYTF.

The chain has TRBV6-2 or TRBV6-3 and TRBJ2-7; D gene ambiguous. The CDR3 has 14 amino acids. V was shortened by 2 bases and J by 2 bases, with 10 bases between the two germline ends. Germline values: CDR1 MNHEY, CDR2 SVGEGT. The CDR3 coding sequence is TGTGCCAGCAGTTACGTGGGAATCCCCTACGAGCAGTACTTC. Amino acid sequence: CASSYVGIPYEQYF.

The table lists this clonotype with a few counts. The rearrangement uses TRBV20-1 and TRBJ2-3; 12 bases line up with TRBD2. CDR3 length: 12 residues. The J segment lost 10 bases and the V segment lost 5 bases, leaving 4 bases of the junction unmatched. Germline loops: CDR1 DFQATT, CDR2 SNEGSKA (reference sequence). The CDR3 region has the DNA TGCAGTGCTCGACTAGCGGGGGTAGCGCAGTATTTT. Translating it yields CSARLAGVAQYF.

The chain recombines TRBV20-1 with TRBJ1-2, with a weak D call TRBD1 (5 bases). This CDR3 is built from 15 residues. Per germline, CDR1 DFQATT and CDR2 SNEGSKA (reference sequence). Trimming shortened V by 6 bases and J by 2 bases, and 19 bases separated the two germline ends. The CDR3 DNA reads as TGCAGTGCCCCCAATGCGGTGGGGGGAAACTATGGCTACACCTTC. This sequence encodes CSAPNAVGGNYGYTF.